Sequencing of this T cell receptor (beta chain) was carried out in a study of blood T cells in healthy people across ages. Study at large: Capture by template switching was about one barcoded beta molecule per two T cells. Study-level results: Underestimates were what the diversity estimates from one million T cells were considered to be.

With respect to this clonotype: The antigen is not known.

The length of the CDR3 is 14 residues. Germline V gene data show CDR1 as MNHEY and CDR2 as SVGEGT. The ends lost 6 bases at V and 3 bases at J; junction bases unmatched: 6. A second roughly 7 to 11 cycle PCR used barcoded and J-beta primers. TCRdb called the 5' RACE reads again in MiXCR, with one record for every CDR3 protein. Among 700,000 to 1,000,000 distinct CDR3 sequences listed, more than 40% were seen once. This chain links TRBV6-2 or TRBV6-3 with TRBJ2-7; the match to TRBD1 covers 9 bases. Sequences were obtained from blood. The receptor comes from a man between 60 and 75 years old in good health. In DNA form, the CDR3 reads TGTGCCAGCAGCGACAGGGGGGTGAACTACGAGCAGTACTTC. Translation: CASSDRGVNYEQYF.